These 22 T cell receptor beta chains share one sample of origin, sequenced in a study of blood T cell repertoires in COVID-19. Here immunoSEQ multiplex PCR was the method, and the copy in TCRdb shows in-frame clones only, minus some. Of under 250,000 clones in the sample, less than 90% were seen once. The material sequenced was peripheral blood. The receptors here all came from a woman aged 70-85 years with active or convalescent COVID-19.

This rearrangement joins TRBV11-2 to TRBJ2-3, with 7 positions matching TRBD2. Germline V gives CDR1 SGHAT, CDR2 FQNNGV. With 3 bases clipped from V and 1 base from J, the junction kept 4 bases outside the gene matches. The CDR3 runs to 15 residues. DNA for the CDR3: TGTGCCAGCAGCTTCGGGGACTATCGCACAGATACGCAGTATTTT. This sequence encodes CASSFGDYRTDTQYF.

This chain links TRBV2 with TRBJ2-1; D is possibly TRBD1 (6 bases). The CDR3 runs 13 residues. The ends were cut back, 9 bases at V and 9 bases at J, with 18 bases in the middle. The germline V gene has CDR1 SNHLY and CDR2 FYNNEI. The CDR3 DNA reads TGTGCCAGTGGAGAGAATGAAGGGGGTGAGCAGTTCTTC. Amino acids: CASGENEGGEQFF.

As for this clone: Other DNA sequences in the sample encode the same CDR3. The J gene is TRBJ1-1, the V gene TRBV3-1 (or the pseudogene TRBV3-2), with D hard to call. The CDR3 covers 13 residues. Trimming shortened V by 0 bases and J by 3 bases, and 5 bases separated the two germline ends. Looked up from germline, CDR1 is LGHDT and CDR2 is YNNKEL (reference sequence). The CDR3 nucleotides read TGTGCCAGCAGCCAAGATTCGGACACTGAAGCTTTCTTT. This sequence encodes CASSQDSDTEAFF.

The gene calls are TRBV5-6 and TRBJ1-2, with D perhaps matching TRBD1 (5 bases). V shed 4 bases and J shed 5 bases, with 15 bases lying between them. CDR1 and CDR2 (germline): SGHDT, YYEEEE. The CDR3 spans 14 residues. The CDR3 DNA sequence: TGTGCCAGCAGCCGGCTGATCAGGGATTATGGCTACACCTTC. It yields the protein CASSRLIRDYGYTF.

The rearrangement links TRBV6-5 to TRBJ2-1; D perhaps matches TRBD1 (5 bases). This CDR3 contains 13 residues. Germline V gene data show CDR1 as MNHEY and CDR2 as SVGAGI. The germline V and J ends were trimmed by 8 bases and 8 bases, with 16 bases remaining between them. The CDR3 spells CASATGRGYEQFF. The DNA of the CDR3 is TGTGCCAGCGCCACAGGACGAGGTTATGAGCAGTTCTTC.

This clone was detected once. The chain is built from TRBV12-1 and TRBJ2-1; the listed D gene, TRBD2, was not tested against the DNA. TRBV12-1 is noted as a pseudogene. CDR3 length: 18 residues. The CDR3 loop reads CASSFASGGASSYNEQFF. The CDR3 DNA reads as TGTGCCAGCAGCTTTGCGAGCGGGGGGGCCAGCTCCTACAATGAGCAGTTCTTC.

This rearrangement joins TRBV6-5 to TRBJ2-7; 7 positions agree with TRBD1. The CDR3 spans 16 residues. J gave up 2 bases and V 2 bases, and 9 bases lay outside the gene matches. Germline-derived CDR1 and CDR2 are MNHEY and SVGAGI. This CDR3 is CASSYQTGTEAYEQYF. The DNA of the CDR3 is TGTGCCAGCAGTTACCAAACCGGGACAGAAGCCTACGAGCAGTACTTC.

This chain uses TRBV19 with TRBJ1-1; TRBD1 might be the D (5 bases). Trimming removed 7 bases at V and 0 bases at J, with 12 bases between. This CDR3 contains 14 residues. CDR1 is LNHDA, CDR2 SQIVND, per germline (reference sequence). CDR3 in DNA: TGTGCCAGTATCCGCGGGGGGATGAACACTGAAGCTTTCTTT. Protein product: CASIRGGMNTEAFF.

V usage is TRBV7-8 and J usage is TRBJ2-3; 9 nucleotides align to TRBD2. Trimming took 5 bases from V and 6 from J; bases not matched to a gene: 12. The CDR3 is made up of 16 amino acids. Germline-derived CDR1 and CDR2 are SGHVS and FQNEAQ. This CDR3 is CASSLPMGLALDTQYF. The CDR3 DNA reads TGTGCCAGCAGCCTCCCTATGGGACTAGCTTTGGATACGCAGTATTTT.

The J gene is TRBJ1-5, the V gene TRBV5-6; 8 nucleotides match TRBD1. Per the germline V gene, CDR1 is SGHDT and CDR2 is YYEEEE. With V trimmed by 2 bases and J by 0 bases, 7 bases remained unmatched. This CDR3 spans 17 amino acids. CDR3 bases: TGTGCCAGCAGCTTTCGGCAGGGGGCGTATAGCAATCAGCCCCAGCATTTT. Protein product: CASSFRQGAYSNQPQHF. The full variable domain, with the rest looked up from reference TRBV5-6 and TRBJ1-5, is DAGVTQSPTHLIKTRGQQVTLRCSPKSGHDTVSWYQQALGQGPQFIFQYYEEEERQRGNFPDRFSGHQFPNYSSELNVNALLLGDSALYLCASSFRQGAYSNQPQHFGDGTRLSIL.

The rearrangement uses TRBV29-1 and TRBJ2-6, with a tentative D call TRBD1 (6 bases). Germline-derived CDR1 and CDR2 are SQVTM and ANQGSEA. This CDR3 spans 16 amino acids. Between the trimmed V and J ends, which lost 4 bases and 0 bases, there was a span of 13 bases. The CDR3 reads CSVGTDLLSGANVLTF. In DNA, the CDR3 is TGCAGCGTTGGGACAGACCTTCTCTCTGGGGCCAACGTCCTGACTTTC.

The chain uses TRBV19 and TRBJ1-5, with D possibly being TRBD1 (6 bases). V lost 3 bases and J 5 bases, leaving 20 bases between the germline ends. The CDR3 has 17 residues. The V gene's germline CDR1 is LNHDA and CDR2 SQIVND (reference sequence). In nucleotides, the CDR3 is TGTGCCAGTAGTATTTTGAGGTTTCGGGGGGCGGATCAGCCCCAGCATTTT. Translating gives CASSILRFRGADQPQHF.

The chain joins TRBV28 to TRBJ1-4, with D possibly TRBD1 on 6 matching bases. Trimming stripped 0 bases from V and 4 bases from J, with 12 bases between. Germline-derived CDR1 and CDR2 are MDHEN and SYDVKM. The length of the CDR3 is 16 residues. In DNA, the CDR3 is TGTGCCAGCAGTTTATGGGATCAGGGGATTAATGAAAAACTGTTTTTT. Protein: CASSLWDQGINEKLFF. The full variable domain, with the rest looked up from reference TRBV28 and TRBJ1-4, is DVKVTQSSRYLVKRTGEKVFLECVQDMDHENMFWYRQDPGLGLRLIYFSYDVKMKEKGDIPEGYSVSREKKERFSLILESASTNQTSMYLCASSLWDQGINEKLFFGSGTQLSVL.

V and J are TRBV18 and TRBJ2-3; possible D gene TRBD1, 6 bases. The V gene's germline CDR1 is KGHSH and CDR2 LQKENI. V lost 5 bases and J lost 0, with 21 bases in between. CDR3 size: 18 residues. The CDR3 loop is CASSSLSQQGTSTDTQYF. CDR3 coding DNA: TGTGCCAGCTCATCCTTATCTCAACAGGGAACTAGCACAGATACGCAGTATTTT.

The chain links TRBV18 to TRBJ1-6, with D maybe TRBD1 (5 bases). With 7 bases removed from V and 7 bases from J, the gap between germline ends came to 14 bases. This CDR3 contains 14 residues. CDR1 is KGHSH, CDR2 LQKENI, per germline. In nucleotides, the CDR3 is TGTGCCAGCTTCCTAGGGGCAGGCAATTCACCCCTCCACTTT. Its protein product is CASFLGAGNSPLHF.

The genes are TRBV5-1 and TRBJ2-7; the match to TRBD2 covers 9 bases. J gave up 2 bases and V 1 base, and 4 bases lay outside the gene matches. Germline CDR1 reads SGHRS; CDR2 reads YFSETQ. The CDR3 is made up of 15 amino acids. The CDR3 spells CASSLNSGGAYEQYF. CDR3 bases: TGCGCCAGCAGCTTGAATAGCGGGGGAGCCTACGAGCAGTACTTC.

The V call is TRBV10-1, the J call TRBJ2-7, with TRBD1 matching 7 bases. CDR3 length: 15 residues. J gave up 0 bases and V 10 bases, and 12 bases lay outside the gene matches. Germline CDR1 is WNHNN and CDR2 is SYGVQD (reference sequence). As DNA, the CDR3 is TGCGCCACCCCAGCCTCCAGGGGGAGCTCCTACGAGCAGTACTTC. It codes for CATPASRGSSYEQYF.

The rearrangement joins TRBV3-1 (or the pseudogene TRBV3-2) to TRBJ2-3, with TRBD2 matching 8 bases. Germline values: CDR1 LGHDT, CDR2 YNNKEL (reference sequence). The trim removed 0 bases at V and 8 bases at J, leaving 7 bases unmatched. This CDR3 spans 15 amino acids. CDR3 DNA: TGTGCCAGCAGCCAAGATCTCCGGGAGGGAGGTACGCAGTATTTT. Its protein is CASSQDLREGGTQYF.

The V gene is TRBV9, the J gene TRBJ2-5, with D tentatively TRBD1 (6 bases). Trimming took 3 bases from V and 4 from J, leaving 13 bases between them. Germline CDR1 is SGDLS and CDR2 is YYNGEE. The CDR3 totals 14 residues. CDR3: CASSETGLGETQYF. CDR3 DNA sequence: TGTGCCAGCAGCGAAACAGGGTTGGGAGAGACCCAGTACTTC. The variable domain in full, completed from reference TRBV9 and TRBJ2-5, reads DSGVTQTPKHLITATGQRVTLRCSPRSGDLSVYWYQQSLDQGLQFLIQYYNGEERAKGNILERFSAQQFPDLHSELNLSSLELGDSALYFCASSETGLGETQYFGPGTRLLVL.

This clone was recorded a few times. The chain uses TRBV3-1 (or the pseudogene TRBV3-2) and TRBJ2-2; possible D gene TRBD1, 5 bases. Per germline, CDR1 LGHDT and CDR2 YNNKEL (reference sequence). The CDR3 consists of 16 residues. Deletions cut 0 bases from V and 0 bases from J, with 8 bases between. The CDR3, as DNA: TGTGCCAGCAGCCAAGACGCAGGGTCGAACACCGGGGAGCTGTTTTTT. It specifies CASSQDAGSNTGELFF.

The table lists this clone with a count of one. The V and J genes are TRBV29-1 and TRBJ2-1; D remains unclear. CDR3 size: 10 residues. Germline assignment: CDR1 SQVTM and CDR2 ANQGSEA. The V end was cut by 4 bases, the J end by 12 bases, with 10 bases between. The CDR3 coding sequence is TGCAGCGTTGGGGCAGAAACGCAGTTCTTC. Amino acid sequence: CSVGAETQFF.

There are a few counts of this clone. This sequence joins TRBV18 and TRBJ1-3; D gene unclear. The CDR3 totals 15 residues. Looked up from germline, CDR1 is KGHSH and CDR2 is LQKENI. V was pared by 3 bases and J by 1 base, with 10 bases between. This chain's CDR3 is CASSPLALSGNTIYF. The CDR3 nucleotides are TGTGCCAGCTCACCCCTCGCACTATCTGGAAACACCATATATTTT.